This TCR beta chain emerged from a study of shared clonotypes between healthy human individuals. The authors ran the assay at deep level. For unsorted PBMC, around 270 ng DNA per replicate equaled about 30,000 T cell genomes. Researchers sequenced unsorted PBMC DNA using ten immunoSEQ deep assay plates. Some clones are missing from TCRdb's copy, which holds only in-frame ones; the method was immunoSEQ multiplex PCR. The sample lists about 510,000 clones; over 75% were seen once. V gave up 2 bases and J gave up 5 bases, with 15 bases separating them. From germline, CDR1 is KGHSH and CDR2 LQKENI. CDR3 length: 16 residues. Genomic DNA came from about 90 million PBMCs in unsorted samples.

The sequencing input was PBMCs. The V call is TRBV18, the J call TRBJ2-2, with D possibly TRBD1 on 5 matching bases. This clonotype was sampled from a woman in her 40s in good health. Some clones in this sample may be carry-over from other donors' samples. Here the CDR3 DNA reads TGTGCCAGCTCACCATCGCAGGGTGAGAAGACCGGGGAGCTGTTTTTT. The encoded protein is CASSPSQGEKTGELFF.